This T cell receptor beta chain was sequenced in a study of T cells after yellow fever vaccination. Via MiXCR, TCRdb re-called the 5' RACE reads, giving one row per CDR3 protein. The repertoire holds fewer than 450,000 distinct CDR3 sequences, with 3% to 4.5% as singletons. Between the trimmed V and J ends, which lost 6 bases and 6 bases, there was a span of 20 bases. CDR1 is MNHEY and CDR2 is SVGAGI in the germline V gene. The CDR3 is 15 residues long. This sample comprised PBMCs, obtained 5 days after the yellow fever booster vaccination. The rearrangement links TRBV6-5 to TRBJ1-1; D is uncertain. This TCR was sampled from a young man who received the YFV17D yellow fever vaccine. Written as DNA, the CDR3 is TGTGCCAGCAGACGAAAAGGGAGGATCCGGGCTGAAGCTTTCTTT. This encodes CASRRKGRIRAEAFF.